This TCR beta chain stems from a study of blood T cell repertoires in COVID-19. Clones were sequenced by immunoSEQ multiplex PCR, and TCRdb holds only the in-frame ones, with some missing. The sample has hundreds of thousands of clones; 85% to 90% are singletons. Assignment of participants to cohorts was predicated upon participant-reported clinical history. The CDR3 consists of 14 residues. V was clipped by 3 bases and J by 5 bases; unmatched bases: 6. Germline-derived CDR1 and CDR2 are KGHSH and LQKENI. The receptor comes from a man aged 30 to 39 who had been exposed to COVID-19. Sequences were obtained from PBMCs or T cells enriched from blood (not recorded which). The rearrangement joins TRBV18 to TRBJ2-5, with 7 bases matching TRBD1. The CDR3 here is CASSPTGISETQYF. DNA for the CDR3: TGTGCCAGCTCACCGACAGGGATTTCGGAGACCCAGTACTTC.